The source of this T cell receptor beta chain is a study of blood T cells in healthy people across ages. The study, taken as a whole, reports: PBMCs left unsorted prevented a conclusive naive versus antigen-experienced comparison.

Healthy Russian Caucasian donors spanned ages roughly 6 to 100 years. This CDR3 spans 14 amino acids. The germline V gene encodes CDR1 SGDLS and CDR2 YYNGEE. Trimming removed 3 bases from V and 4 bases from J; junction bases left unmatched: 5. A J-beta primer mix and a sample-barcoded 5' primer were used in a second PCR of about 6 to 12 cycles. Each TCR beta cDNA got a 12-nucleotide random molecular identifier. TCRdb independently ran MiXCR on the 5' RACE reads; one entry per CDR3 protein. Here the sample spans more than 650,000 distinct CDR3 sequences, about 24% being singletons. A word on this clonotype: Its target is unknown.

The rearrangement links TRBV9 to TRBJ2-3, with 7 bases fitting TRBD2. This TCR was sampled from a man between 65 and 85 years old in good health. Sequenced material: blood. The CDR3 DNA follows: TGTGCCAGCAGCGAAGCGGGAAGGGCAGATACGCAGTATTTT. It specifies CASSEAGRADTQYF.